Sequencing of this T cell receptor (beta chain) was carried out in a study of T cell changes during pregnancy in multiple sclerosis (dated by TCRdb to between 2018 and 2020). Describing the broader study: Changes in the T cell repertoire over the course of pregnancy were examined in this study in women with multiple sclerosis.

The germline V gene (reference sequence) yields LNHDA for CDR1 and SQIVND for CDR2. The V end gives up 5 bases and the J end 4 bases, leaving 9 bases in the junction not matched to a gene. The CDR3 spans 15 residues, from the cysteine through the phenylalanine. Just CDR3 DNA is preserved here, 45 bases in frame from base 1. On this clone: Its target antigen remains unknown. No much larger clonotype is one base removed from it; base qualities were not supplied.

The method behind the library was the immunoSEQ multiplex PCR assay. Not all clones reach the TCRdb copy of this immuneACCESS table, which keeps in-frame sequences only. Checked studies attribute under half of the gap to unresolved V genes and leave the rest unexplained. Recorded for this sample are some 60,000 clones; roughly 93% of them occurred a single time. Together, the top ten hold approximately 1.7% of the sample. The rearrangement combines TRBV19 with TRBJ2-5, and 8 bases in between align with TRBD2. Source: peripheral blood, taken after pregnancy. This TCR was sampled from a female donor with multiple sclerosis, enrolled in a pregnancy study. This receptor has the CDR3 CASSETSARRETQYF. The nucleotides are TGTGCCAGTAGTGAGACTAGCGCGAGAAGAGAGACCCAGTACTTC.